A selection of T cell receptor beta chains follows, all from one sample in a study of beta chain features in type 1 diabetes. Some clones are missing from TCRdb's copy, which holds only in-frame ones; the method was immunoSEQ multiplex PCR. This table holds 150,000 to 190,000 clones, over 8.5% found once. The sample was central memory CD4+ T cells from blood. The receptors were sampled from a man aged 18 to 29 in good health. Each CDR3 is given without its conserved first and last residue. The size of a clone is reported for some rows only, either as once, few or many, or as a class for expanded clones.

TRBV11-3	few	TRBJ2-5	ASSLAPGQARIETQY
TRBV7-3	few	TRBJ2-1	ASSPGTGGIEQF
TRBV5-4	-	TRBJ2-1	ASSGARDSDNEQF
TRBV30	-	TRBJ2-7	ARGTSGGTYEQY
TRBV29-1	few	TRBJ2-1	SVEDRGRASSYNEQF
TRBV7-9	-	TRBJ1-1	ASSAGQGLNTEAF
TRBV29-1	-	TRBJ1-5	SVRASNQPQH
TRBV5-1	-	TRBJ2-7	ASSLGVGRTYEQY
TRBV9	-	TRBJ1-6	ASSVAGNNSPLH
TRBV28	few	TRBJ2-1	ASSPHLGGGQSIEQF
TRBV28	few	TRBJ1-4	ASSFEGANEKLF
TRBV14	-	TRBJ1-4	ASSQPGQPNEKLF
TRBV18	few	TRBJ2-5	ASSPPGARGETQY
TRBV9	-	TRBJ2-7	ASSVDAVFN
TRBV18	-	TRBJ2-7	ASSPTDYEQY
TRBV18	few	TRBJ2-3	ASSLRGGGTDTQY
TRBV18	-	TRBJ1-5	ASSGSYNQPQH
TRBV12-5	-	TRBJ2-5	ASGLGTGGAEETQY
TRBV6-5	-	TRBJ1-4	ASSYQGEGEKLF
TRBV7-2	few	TRBJ2-7	ASSLVRQGNYEQY
TRBV10-3	-	TRBJ1-1	AITGQANTEAF
TRBV7-2	-	TRBJ2-2	ASSLAGGPTGELF
TRBV15	once	TRBJ2-7	ATSRLTDTYEQY
TRBV28	few	TRBJ1-4	ASSLGGLGEKLF
TRBV9	many	TRBJ2-5	ASSVGSGAQETQY
TRBV7-3	-	TRBJ2-2	ASSFTGSNTGELF
TRBV5-4	-	TRBJ1-6	ASSFEGRYNSPLH
TRBV5-4	few	TRBJ1-1	ASSFDNTEAF
TRBV7-2	-	TRBJ2-5	ASSLVYTLAEHTQY
TRBV4-2	few	TRBJ2-1	ASSQGGTNEQF
TRBV5-1	-	TRBJ2-7	ASSLTDNYEQY
TRBV6-6	few	TRBJ2-2	ASSFMRGNTGELF
TRBV7-9	few	TRBJ2-3	ASGRSGRVSTDTQY
TRBV9	few	TRBJ2-5	ASSVGSVQETQY
TRBV18	few	TRBJ2-2	ASSSYAGGELF
TRBV28	few	TRBJ1-1	ASSLGRSLKAF
TRBV7-2	many	TRBJ1-1	ASKVTGVGTEAF
TRBV25-1	-	TRBJ1-2	ASKLSGEARGYT
TRBV25-1	few	TRBJ2-7	ASSDPIWANEQY
TRBV2	-	TRBJ1-2	ASSRPPSNYGYT
TRBV11-2	-	TRBJ2-2	ASSSSGGNTGELF
TRBV15	many	TRBJ1-2	ATSSGRGTLNYGYT
TRBV30	-	TRBJ2-1	AWSVIGGVDGEQF